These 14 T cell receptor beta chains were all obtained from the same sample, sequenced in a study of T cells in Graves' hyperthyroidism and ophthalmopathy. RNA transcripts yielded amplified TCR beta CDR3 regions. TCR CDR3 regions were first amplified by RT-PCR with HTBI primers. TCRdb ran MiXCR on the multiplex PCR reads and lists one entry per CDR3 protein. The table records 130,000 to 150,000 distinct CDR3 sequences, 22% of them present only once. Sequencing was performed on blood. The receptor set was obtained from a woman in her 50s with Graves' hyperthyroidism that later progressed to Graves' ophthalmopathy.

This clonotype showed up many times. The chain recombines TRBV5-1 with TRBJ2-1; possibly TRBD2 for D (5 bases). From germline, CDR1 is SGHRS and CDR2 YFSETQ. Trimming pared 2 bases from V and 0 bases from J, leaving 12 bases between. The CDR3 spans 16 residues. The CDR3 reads CASSFFGEGSYNEQFF. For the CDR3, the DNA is TGCGCCAGCAGCTTTTTCGGGGAAGGCTCCTACAATGAGCAGTTCTTC.

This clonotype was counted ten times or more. This CDR3 is CASSLRGEQYF. In nucleotides, the CDR3 is TGTGCCAGCAGCTTACGTGGCGAGCAGTACTTC. The chain combines TRBV11-2 with TRBJ2-7; the D is unclear. CDR1 SGHAT and CDR2 FQNNGV come from the germline V gene. The V and J ends lost 2 bases and 6 bases respectively, with 5 bases between them. There are 11 residues in the CDR3. The full variable domain, with the rest looked up from reference TRBV11-2 and TRBJ2-7, is EAGVAQSPRYKIIEKRQSVAFWCNPISGHATLYWYQQILGQGPKLLIQFQNNGVVDDSQLPKDRFSAERLKGVDSTLKIQPAKLEDSAVYLCASSLRGEQYFGPGTRLTVT.

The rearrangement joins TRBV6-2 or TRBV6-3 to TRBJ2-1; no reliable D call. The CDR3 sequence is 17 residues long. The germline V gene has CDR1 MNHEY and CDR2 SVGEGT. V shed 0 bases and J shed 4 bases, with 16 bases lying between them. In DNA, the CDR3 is TGTGCCAGCAGTTACTCGAACCGACGCTCTATATACAATGAGCAGTTCTTC. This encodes CASSYSNRRSIYNEQFF.

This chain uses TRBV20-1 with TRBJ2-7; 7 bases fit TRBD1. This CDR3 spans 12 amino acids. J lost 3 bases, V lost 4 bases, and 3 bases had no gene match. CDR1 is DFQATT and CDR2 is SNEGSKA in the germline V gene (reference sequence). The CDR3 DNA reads TGCAGTGCTATGACAGGGCTCTACGAGCAGTACGTC. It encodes CSAMTGLYEQYV.

The CDR3 DNA is TGCGCCAGCAGCCAAGACTTCGGGACAGACTCACCAACTAATGAAAAACTGTTTTTT. As protein: CASSQDFGTDSPTNEKLFF. The chain combines TRBV4-1 with TRBJ1-4, with 7 bases fitting TRBD1. Germline lookup yields CDR1 MGHRA and CDR2 YSYEKL. The CDR3 spans 19 residues. The J segment lost 0 bases and the V segment lost 0 bases, leaving 10 bases of the junction unmatched.

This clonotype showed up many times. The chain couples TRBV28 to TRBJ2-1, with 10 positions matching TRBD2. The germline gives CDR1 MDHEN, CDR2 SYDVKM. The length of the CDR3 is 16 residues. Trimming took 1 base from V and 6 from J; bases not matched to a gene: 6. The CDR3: CASSLFGAGGGNEQFF. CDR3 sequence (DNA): TGTGCCAGCAGTTTATTCGGAGCGGGAGGGGGCAATGAGCAGTTCTTC.

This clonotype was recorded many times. The CDR3 reads CASSRWTGGGYEQYF. CDR3 coding DNA: TGTGCCAGCAGTAGATGGACAGGGGGAGGCTACGAGCAGTACTTC. V is TRBV12-3 or TRBV12-4 and J is TRBJ2-7; TRBD1 agrees at 10 bases. Trimming removed 5 bases from V and 3 bases from J; junction bases left unmatched: 7. The CDR3 is 15 residues long.

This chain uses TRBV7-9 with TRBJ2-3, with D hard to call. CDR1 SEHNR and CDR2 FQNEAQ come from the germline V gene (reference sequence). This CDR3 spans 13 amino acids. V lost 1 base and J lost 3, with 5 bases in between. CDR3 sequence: CASSLVSTDTQYF. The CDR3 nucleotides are TGTGCCAGCAGCTTAGTGTCTACAGATACGCAGTATTTT.

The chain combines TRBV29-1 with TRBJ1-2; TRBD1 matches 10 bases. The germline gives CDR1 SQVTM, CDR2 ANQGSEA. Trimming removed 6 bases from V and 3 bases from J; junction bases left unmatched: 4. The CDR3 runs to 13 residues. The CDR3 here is CSVGDRGHYGYTF. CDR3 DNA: TGCAGCGTGGGGGACAGGGGACACTATGGCTACACCTTC.

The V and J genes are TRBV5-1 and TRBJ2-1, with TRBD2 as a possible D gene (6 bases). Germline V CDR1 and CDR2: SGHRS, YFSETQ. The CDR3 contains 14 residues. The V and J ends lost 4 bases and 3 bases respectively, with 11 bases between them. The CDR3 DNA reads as TGCGCCAGCAGCCTAGGGACTTTCTACAATGAGCAGTTCTTC. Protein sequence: CASSLGTFYNEQFF.

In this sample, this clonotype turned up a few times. The CDR3 bases are TGTGCCAGCAGTTTAGATGTTTCAGATACGCAGTATTTT. Its protein is CASSLDVSDTQYF. The chain has TRBV12-3 or TRBV12-4 and TRBJ2-3; D not resolved. CDR3 length equals 13 residues. Between the trimmed V and J ends, which lost 1 base and 4 bases, there was a span of 6 bases.

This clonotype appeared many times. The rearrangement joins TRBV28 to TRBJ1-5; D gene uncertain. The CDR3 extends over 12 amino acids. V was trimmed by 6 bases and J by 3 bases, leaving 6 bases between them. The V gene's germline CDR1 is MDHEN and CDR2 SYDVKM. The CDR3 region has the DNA TGTGCCAGCAGCCGGAACAATCAGCCCCAGCATTTT. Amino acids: CASSRNNQPQHF.

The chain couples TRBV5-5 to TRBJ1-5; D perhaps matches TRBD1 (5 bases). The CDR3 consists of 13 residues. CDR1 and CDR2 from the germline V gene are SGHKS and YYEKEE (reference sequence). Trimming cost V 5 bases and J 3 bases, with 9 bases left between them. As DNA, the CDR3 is TGTGCCAGCAGTCGGGGACCCAATCAGCCCCAGCATTTT. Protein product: CASSRGPNQPQHF.

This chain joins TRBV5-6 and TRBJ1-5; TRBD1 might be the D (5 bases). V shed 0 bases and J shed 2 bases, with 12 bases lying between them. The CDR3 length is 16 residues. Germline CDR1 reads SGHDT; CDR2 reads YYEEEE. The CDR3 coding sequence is TGTGCCAGCAGCTTGGCATTCGGGACGGGCAATCAGCCCCAGCATTTT. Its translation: CASSLAFGTGNQPQHF.